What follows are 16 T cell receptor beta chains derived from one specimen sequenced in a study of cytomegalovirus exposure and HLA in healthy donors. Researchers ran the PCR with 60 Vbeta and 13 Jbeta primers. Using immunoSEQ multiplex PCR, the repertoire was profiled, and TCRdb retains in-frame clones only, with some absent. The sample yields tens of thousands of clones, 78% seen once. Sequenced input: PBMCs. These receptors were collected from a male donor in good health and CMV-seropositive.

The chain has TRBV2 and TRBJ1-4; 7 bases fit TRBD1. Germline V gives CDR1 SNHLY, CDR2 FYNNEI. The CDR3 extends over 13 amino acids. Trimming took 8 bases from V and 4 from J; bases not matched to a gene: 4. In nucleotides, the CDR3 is TGTGCCAGCGAGGGACAGCGTAATGAAAAACTGTTTTTT. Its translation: CASEGQRNEKLFF.

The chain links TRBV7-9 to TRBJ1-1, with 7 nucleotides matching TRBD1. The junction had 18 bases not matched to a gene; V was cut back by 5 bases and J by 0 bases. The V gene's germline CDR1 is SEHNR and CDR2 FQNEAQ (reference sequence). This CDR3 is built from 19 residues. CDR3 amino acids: CASSKKIGTEFFMNTEAFF. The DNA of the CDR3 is TGTGCCAGCAGCAAGAAGATAGGGACAGAATTTTTCATGAACACTGAAGCTTTCTTT.

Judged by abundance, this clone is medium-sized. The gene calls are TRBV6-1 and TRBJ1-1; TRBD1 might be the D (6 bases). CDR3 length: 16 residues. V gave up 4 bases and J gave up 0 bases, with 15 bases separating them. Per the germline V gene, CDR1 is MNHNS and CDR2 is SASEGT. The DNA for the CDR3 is TGTGCCAGCAGTGCCGTTACCACAGGGATGAACACTGAAGCTTTCTTT. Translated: CASSAVTTGMNTEAFF.

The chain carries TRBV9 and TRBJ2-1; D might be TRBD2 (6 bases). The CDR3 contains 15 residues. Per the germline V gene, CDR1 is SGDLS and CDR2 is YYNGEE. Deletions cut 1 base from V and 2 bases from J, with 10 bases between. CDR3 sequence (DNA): TGTGCCAGCAGCGTAATTAGCGGAGCCTACAATGAGCAGTTCTTC. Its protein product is CASSVISGAYNEQFF.

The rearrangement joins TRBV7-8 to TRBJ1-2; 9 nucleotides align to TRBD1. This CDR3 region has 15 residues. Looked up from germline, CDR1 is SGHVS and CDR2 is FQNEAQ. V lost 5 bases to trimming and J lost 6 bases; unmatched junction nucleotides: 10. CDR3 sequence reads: CASSTQTGGRNGYTF. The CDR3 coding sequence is TGTGCCAGCAGCACCCAGACAGGGGGTCGGAATGGCTACACCTTC.

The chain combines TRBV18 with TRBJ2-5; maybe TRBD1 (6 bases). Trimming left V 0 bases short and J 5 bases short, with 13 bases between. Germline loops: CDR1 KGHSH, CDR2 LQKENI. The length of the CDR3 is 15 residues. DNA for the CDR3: TGTGCCAGCTCACCACCGACCAGGGGTGGTGAGACCCAGTACTTC. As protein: CASSPPTRGGETQYF.

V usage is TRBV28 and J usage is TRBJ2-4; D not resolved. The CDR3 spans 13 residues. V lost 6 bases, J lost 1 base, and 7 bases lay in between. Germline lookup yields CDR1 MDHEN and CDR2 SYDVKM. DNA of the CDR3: TGTGCCAGCAGCTATATGGCCAAAAACATTCAGTACTTC. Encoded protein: CASSYMAKNIQYF.

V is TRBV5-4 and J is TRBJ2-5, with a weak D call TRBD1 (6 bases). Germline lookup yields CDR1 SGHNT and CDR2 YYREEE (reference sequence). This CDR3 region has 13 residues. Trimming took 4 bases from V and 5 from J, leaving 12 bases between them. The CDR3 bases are TGTGCCAGCAGCGGGGGCGGGCGGGAGACCCAGTACTTC. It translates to CASSGGGRETQYF.

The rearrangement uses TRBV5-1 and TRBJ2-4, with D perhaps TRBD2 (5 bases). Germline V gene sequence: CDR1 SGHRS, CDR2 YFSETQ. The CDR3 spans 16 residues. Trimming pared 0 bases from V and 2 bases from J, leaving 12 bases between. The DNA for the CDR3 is TGCGCCAGCAGCTTGGAGACGGGGATTACCAAAAACATTCAGTACTTC. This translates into CASSLETGITKNIQYF. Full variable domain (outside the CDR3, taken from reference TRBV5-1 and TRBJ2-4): KAGVTQTPRYLIKTRGQQVTLSCSPISGHRSVSWYQQTPGQGLQFLFEYFSETQRNKGNFPGRFSGRQFSNSRSEMNVSTLELGDSALYLCASSLETGITKNIQYFGAGTRLSVL.

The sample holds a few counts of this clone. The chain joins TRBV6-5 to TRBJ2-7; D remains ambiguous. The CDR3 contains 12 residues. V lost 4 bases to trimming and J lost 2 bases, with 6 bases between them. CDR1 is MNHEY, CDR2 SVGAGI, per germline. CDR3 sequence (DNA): TGTGCCAGCAGTTCCCGTGCCTACGAGCAGTACTTC. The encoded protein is CASSSRAYEQYF.

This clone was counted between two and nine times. CDR3 protein: CAWSASGGEQYF. The DNA for the CDR3 is TGTGCCTGGAGTGCCTCGGGAGGGGAGCAGTACTTC. The chain couples TRBV30 to TRBJ2-7; the match to TRBD2 covers 8 bases. Germline V gene data show CDR1 as GTSNPN and CDR2 as SVGIG (reference sequence). The CDR3 runs 12 residues. The ends lost 1 base at V and 7 bases at J; junction bases unmatched: 3.

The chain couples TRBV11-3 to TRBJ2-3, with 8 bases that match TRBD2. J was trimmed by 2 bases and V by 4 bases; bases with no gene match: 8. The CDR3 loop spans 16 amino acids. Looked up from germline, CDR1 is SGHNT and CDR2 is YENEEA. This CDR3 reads CASSSGTSGPTDTQYF. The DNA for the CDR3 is TGTGCCAGCAGCTCCGGGACTAGTGGGCCCACAGATACGCAGTATTTT. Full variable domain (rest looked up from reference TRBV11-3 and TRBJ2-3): EAGVVQSPRYKIIEKKQPVAFWCNPISGHNTLYWYLQNLGQGPELLIRYENEEAVDDSQLPKDRFSAERLKGVDSTLKIQPAELGDSAVYLCASSSGTSGPTDTQYFGPGTRLTVL.

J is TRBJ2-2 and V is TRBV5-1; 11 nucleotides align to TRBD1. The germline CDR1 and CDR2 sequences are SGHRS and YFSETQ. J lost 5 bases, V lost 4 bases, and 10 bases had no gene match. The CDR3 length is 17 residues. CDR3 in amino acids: CASSAAGTGGYTGELFF. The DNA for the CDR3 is TGCGCCAGCAGCGCGGCCGGGACAGGGGGTTATACCGGGGAGCTGTTTTTT.

CDR3 protein: CASSQSRGIARNEQFF. The CDR3 DNA is TGCGCCAGCAGCCAAAGCCGGGGGATAGCGAGGAATGAGCAGTTCTTC. The rearrangement joins TRBV4-1 to TRBJ2-1; a possible D gene is TRBD2 (6 bases). The CDR3 extends over 16 amino acids. V was cut by 2 bases and J by 7 bases, with 18 bases left in between. Per the germline V gene, CDR1 is MGHRA and CDR2 is YSYEKL.

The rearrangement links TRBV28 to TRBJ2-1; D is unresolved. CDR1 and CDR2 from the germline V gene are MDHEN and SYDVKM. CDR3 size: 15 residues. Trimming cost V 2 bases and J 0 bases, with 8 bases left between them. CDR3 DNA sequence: TGTGCCAGCAGTTTAGAGGTGAGCTCCTACAATGAGCAGTTCTTC. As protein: CASSLEVSSYNEQFF.

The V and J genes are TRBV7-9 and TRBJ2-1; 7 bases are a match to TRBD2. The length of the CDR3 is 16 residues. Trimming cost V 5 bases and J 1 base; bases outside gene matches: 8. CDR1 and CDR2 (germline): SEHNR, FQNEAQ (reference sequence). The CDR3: CASSPSKAGSYNEQFF. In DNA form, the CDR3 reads TGTGCCAGCAGCCCTAGTAAAGCGGGGTCCTACAATGAGCAGTTCTTC.